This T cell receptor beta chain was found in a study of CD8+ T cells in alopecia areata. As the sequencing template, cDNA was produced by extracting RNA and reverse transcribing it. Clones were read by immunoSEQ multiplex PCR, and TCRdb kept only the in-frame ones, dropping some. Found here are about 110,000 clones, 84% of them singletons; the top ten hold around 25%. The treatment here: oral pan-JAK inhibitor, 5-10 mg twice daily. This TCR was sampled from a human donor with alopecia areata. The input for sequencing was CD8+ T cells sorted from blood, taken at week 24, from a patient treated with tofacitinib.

This CDR3 is CASSLWRQGASISGANVLTF. In nucleotides, the CDR3 is TGTGCCAGCAGCTTATGGAGACAGGGGGCTTCCATCTCTGGGGCCAACGTCCTGACTTTC. The rearrangement uses TRBV7-3 and TRBJ2-6; 10 positions agree with TRBD1. From germline, CDR1 is SGHTA and CDR2 FQGTGA. The length of the CDR3 is 20 residues. V gave up 2 bases and J gave up 0 bases; unmatched junction bases: 10.